The 11 T cell receptor beta chains presented below share a single source sample, sequenced in a study of T cell responses to AZD1222 COVID-19 vaccine (dated by TCRdb to the early 2020s). In the paper's terms, the time point label means: about 28 days (+/-7) after the second vaccine dose. Library construction relied on the immunoSEQ multiplex PCR assay. Not all clones reach the TCRdb copy of this immuneACCESS table, which keeps in-frame sequences only. Checked studies attribute under half of the gap to unresolved V genes and leave the rest unexplained. The sample data list roughly 120,000 clones, and less than 95% of these were observed just once. The top ten constitute around 2.8% of the sample. The sequencing used peripheral blood, collected 28 days after the second AZD1222 dose. These receptors were taken from an adult who received the AZD1222 COVID-19 vaccine.

This chain uses TRBV11-2 with TRBJ2-1; TRBD2 matches 10 bases. Germline CDR1 is SGHAT and CDR2 is FQNNGV. The J segment lost 10 bases and the V segment lost 5 bases, leaving 11 bases of the junction unmatched. The CDR3 length is 15 residues. This CDR3 is CASSPRLAGAGEQFF. DNA of the CDR3: TGTGCCAGCAGCCCGAGACTAGCGGGTGCTGGGGAGCAGTTCTTC.

DNA for the CDR3: TGTGCCAGTACCCCGAGGGGGAGGTTGAACTATGGCTACACCTTC. Translation: CASTPRGRLNYGYTF. The chain joins TRBV19 to TRBJ1-2; tentatively, D is TRBD1 (6 bases). Germline lookup yields CDR1 LNHDA and CDR2 SQIVND (reference sequence). The CDR3 contains 15 residues. V was cut by 7 bases and J by 2 bases, with 17 bases left in between.

This clone occurred once. V and J are TRBV12-3 or TRBV12-4 and TRBJ2-7; D not resolved. CDR3 length: 12 residues. V lost 6 bases and J lost 3, with 9 bases in between. The CDR3 DNA reads as TGTGCCAGCAGCCAAACATACTACGAGCAGTACTTC. As protein: CASSQTYYEQYF.

Here the CDR3 reads CASSRTATNTEAFF. The CDR3 DNA reads as TGTGCCAGCTCTCGGACAGCTACGAACACTGAAGCTTTCTTT. The J gene is TRBJ1-1, the V gene TRBV18; weak D call: TRBD1 (6 bases). Per germline, CDR1 KGHSH and CDR2 LQKENI. There are 14 residues in the CDR3. V lost 6 bases and J lost 1, with 12 bases in between.

Only a few counts were recorded for this clone. The chain employs TRBV3-1 (or the pseudogene TRBV3-2) and TRBJ2-1, with a tentative D call TRBD2 (5 bases). There are 15 residues in the CDR3. The germline V gene encodes CDR1 LGHDT and CDR2 YNNKEL (reference sequence). V gave up 4 bases and J gave up 0 bases, with 10 bases separating them. The CDR3 reads CASSLGESSYNEQFF. In DNA form, the CDR3 reads TGTGCCAGCAGCCTCGGGGAGAGCTCCTACAATGAGCAGTTCTTC.

The rearrangement links TRBV25-1 to TRBJ1-1, with D tentatively TRBD1 (5 bases). Trimming took 6 bases from V and 7 from J, leaving 18 bases between them. Germline CDR1 MGHDK, CDR2 SYGVNS. The CDR3 loop spans 14 amino acids. CDR3 sequence (DNA): TGTGCCAGCAGGCTCGGGCAGGGCCGTGGTGAAGCTTTCTTT. Translated: CASRLGQGRGEAFF.

The V gene is TRBV5-1, the J gene TRBJ2-5; D assignment may be TRBD1 or TRBD2 (6 bases each). The V gene lost 7 bases and the J gene lost 6 bases, with 10 bases spanning the gap. Per the germline V gene, CDR1 is SGHRS and CDR2 is YFSETQ. The CDR3 runs to 11 residues. CDR3 amino acids: CASQGGKTQYF. The CDR3 DNA follows: TGCGCCAGCCAAGGGGGGAAGACCCAGTACTTC.

The V call is TRBV11-2, the J call TRBJ1-1; possible D gene TRBD1, 5 bases. Looked up from germline, CDR1 is SGHAT and CDR2 is FQNNGV. CDR3 length equals 12 residues. V lost 8 bases and J lost 6, with 13 bases in between. The CDR3: CASASVRAEAFF. The CDR3 region has the DNA TGTGCCAGCGCCTCGGTCAGGGCTGAAGCTTTCTTT.

The rearrangement uses TRBV19 and TRBJ1-5, with D uncertain. The CDR3 sequence is 15 residues long. Trimming pared 0 bases from V and 1 base from J, leaving 7 bases between. Germline loops: CDR1 LNHDA, CDR2 SQIVND (reference sequence). CDR3 coding DNA: TGTGCCAGTAGTATAGAAACGGCGAGCAATCAGCCCCAGCATTTT. Translation gives CASSIETASNQPQHF.

The V call is TRBV6-1, the J call TRBJ1-2; no reliable D call. The V gene lost 1 base and the J gene lost 5 bases, with 2 bases spanning the gap. Looked up from germline, CDR1 is MNHNS and CDR2 is SASEGT. This CDR3 comprises 11 residues. The CDR3 loop reads CASSEGYGYTF. CDR3 in DNA: TGTGCCAGCAGTGAAGGTTATGGCTACACCTTC.

The J gene is TRBJ2-7, the V gene TRBV5-4; 7 nucleotides align to TRBD1. This CDR3 is 17 amino acids long. Germline assignment: CDR1 SGHNT and CDR2 YYREEE (reference sequence). V lost 0 bases and J lost 3; bases outside the gene matches: 12. Here the CDR3 reads CASSLAGDSPGIYEQYF. The CDR3 region has the DNA TGTGCCAGCAGCTTGGCCGGGGACAGCCCGGGGATCTACGAGCAGTACTTC.